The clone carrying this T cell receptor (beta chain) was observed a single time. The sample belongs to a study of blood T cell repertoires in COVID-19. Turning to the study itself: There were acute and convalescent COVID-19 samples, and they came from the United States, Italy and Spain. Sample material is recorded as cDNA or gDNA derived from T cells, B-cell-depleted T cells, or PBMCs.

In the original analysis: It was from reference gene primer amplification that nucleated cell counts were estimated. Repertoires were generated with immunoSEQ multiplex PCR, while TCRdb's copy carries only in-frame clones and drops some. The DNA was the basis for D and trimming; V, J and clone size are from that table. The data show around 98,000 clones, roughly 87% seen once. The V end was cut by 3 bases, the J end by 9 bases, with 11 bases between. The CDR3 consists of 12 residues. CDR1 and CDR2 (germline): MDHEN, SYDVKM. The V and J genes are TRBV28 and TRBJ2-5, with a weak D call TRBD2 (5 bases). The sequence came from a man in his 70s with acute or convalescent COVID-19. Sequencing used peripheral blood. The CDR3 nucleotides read TGTGCCAGCAGTTTGAGGGTTCGGGCCCAGTACTTC. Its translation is CASSLRVRAQYF. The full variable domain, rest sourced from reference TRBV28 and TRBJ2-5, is DVKVTQSSRYLVKRTGEKVFLECVQDMDHENMFWYRQDPGLGLRLIYFSYDVKMKEKGDIPEGYSVSREKKERFSLILESASTNQTSMYLCASSLRVRAQYFGPGTRLLVL.